The 21 T cell receptor beta chains given below trace back to one sample, sequenced in a study of control samples from healthy donors and cancer patients. Assay used: immunoSEQ multiplex PCR; TCRdb lists only in-frame clones, some missing. In the table there are approximately 220,000 clones, over 90% of which are singletons. Sequencing was done on a sample of blood. The source of these receptors is a man aged 50 to 60 in good health.

The chain combines TRBV6-5 with TRBJ1-2; no definite D call. The CDR3 has 15 amino acids. Per germline, CDR1 MNHEY and CDR2 SVGAGI. Trimming stripped 0 bases from V and 3 bases from J, with 11 bases between. The CDR3 nucleotides read TGTGCCAGCAGTTACTCGTTTAACGACGACTATGGCTACACCTTC. The encoded protein is CASSYSFNDDYGYTF.

The chain is built from TRBV10-2 and TRBJ2-5; 7 nucleotides agree with TRBD2. Germline CDR1 reads WSHSY; CDR2 reads SAAADI. The CDR3 contains 15 residues. J gave up 6 bases and V 3 bases, and 10 bases lay outside the gene matches. CDR3 coding DNA: TGCGCCAGCAGTGACGGGACTACGGGAAGGAAGACCCAGTACTTC. Its translation: CASSDGTTGRKTQYF.

The gene calls are TRBV6-5 and TRBJ1-3, with 9 bases fitting TRBD1. The CDR3 is made up of 14 amino acids. With 6 bases clipped from V and 4 bases from J, the junction kept 4 bases outside the gene matches. Germline lookup yields CDR1 MNHEY and CDR2 SVGAGI. CDR3 loop: CASRRTGDGNTIYF. CDR3 nucleotide sequence: TGTGCCAGCAGACGGACAGGGGACGGAAACACCATATATTTT.

This chain links TRBV7-2 with TRBJ2-2; D is ambiguous. The V end was cut by 5 bases, the J end by 1 base, with 5 bases between. The CDR3 totals 13 residues. Germline CDR1 reads SGHTA; CDR2 reads FQGNSA. The CDR3 spells CASSRMNTGELFF. The CDR3 nucleotides are TGTGCCAGCAGCCGGATGAACACCGGGGAGCTGTTTTTT.

The CDR3 DNA follows: TGTGCCAGCAGCTTGGCAACAGGAAAGTCCTATGGCTACACCTTC. Its translation: CASSLATGKSYGYTF. The chain uses TRBV5-5 and TRBJ1-2; tentatively, D is TRBD1 (5 bases). The CDR3 runs to 15 residues. CDR1 is SGHKS, CDR2 YYEKEE, per germline (reference sequence). Trimming cost V 0 bases and J 4 bases, with 13 bases left between them.

This sequence joins TRBV4-1 and TRBJ2-5, with D possibly TRBD1 on 6 matching bases. CDR1 and CDR2 (germline): MGHRA, YSYEKL. Trimming cost V 0 bases and J 3 bases, with 11 bases left between them. CDR3 length equals 15 residues. The CDR3 loop is CASSQEVAGEETQYF. The CDR3 region has the DNA TGCGCCAGCAGCCAAGAGGTGGCAGGGGAAGAGACCCAGTACTTC.

The chain couples TRBV7-2 to TRBJ2-7; 7 bases agree with TRBD1. This CDR3 has 13 residues. Germline V lookup: CDR1 SGHTA, CDR2 FQGNSA. After removal of 6 bases from V and 3 bases from J, the junction contained 5 bases not matched to a gene. The CDR3, as DNA: TGTGCCAGCAGAGTGGCAGGGGGCTACGAGCAGTACTTC. This sequence encodes CASRVAGGYEQYF.

The chain uses TRBV6-5 and TRBJ1-1; D is unclear. V lost 3 bases to trimming and J lost 3 bases, with 8 bases between them. The CDR3 spans 13 residues. Germline lookup yields CDR1 MNHEY and CDR2 SVGAGI. The CDR3 region is CASSYGEDTEAFF. The CDR3 DNA is TGTGCCAGCAGTTATGGGGAAGACACTGAAGCTTTCTTT.

This chain joins TRBV5-4 and TRBJ2-3, with 9 nucleotides matching TRBD2. The CDR3 has 16 amino acids. Germline CDR1 is SGHNT and CDR2 is YYREEE (reference sequence). V was pared by 1 base and J by 1 base, with 4 bases of the junction left unmatched. CDR3 amino acids: CASSLLAGSRTDTQYF. The CDR3 nucleotides read TGTGCCAGCAGCTTGCTAGCGGGGAGCCGCACAGATACGCAGTATTTT. Filled out from reference TRBV5-4 and TRBJ2-3, the complete variable domain reads ETGVTQSPTHLIKTRGQQVTLRCSSQSGHNTVSWYQQALGQGPQFIFQYYREEENGRGNFPPRFSGLQFPNYSSELNVNALELDDSALYLCASSLLAGSRTDTQYFGPGTRLTVL.

The chain is built from TRBV6-4 and TRBJ2-2; D is undetermined. Trimming pared 3 bases from V and 5 bases from J, leaving 4 bases between. Germline values: CDR1 MRHNA, CDR2 SNTAGT. The CDR3 covers 12 residues. The CDR3 sequence is CASSEGTGELFF. The CDR3 nucleotides read TGTGCCAGCAGTGAGGGGACCGGGGAGCTGTTTTTT.

The rearrangement links TRBV6-2 or TRBV6-3 to TRBJ1-5; D not certain. The CDR3 spans 13 residues. In germline, CDR1 is MNHEY, CDR2 SVGEGT. Trimming left V 0 bases short and J 12 bases short, with 12 bases between. The CDR3 loop is CASSYSDTLHQHF. The CDR3 bases are TGTGCCAGCAGTTACTCAGACACTCTTCACCAGCATTTT.

The chain combines TRBV16 with TRBJ1-1, with D perhaps matching TRBD1 (5 bases). Germline assignment: CDR1 KGHSY and CDR2 FQNENV. Trimming removed 2 bases at V and 4 bases at J, with 14 bases between. CDR3 length: 15 amino acids. This chain's CDR3 is CASSQISGVGTEAFF. The CDR3 nucleotides are TGTGCCAGCAGCCAAATATCGGGGGTTGGCACTGAAGCTTTCTTT.

The V call is TRBV6-2 or TRBV6-3, the J call TRBJ1-1; D may be TRBD1 (6 bases). V was cut by 2 bases and J by 5 bases, with 15 bases left in between. Germline V gene lookup returns CDR1 MNHEY and CDR2 SVGEGT. The CDR3 extends over 15 amino acids. For the CDR3, the DNA is TGTGCCAGCAGTTACCTTCTAGGCAGGGGAACTGAAGCTTTCTTT. Protein sequence: CASSYLLGRGTEAFF.

This rearrangement joins TRBV27 to TRBJ1-4; D might be TRBD1 (6 bases). The CDR3 is 15 amino acids. V was shortened by 5 bases and J by 7 bases, with 17 bases between the two germline ends. Germline CDR1 MNHEY, CDR2 SMNVEV (reference sequence). The CDR3 region is CASSPPTGSFEKLFF. CDR3 nucleotides: TGTGCCAGCAGTCCACCGACAGGCTCCTTTGAAAAACTGTTTTTT.

The chain joins TRBV3-1 (or the pseudogene TRBV3-2) to TRBJ1-2; 7 bases map to TRBD1. The ends lost 1 base at V and 0 bases at J; junction bases unmatched: 2. The CDR3 length is 15 residues. CDR1 and CDR2 from the germline V gene are LGHDT and YNNKEL (reference sequence). Here the CDR3 reads CASSQAGGPNYGYTF. CDR3 nucleotide sequence: TGTGCCAGCAGCCAAGCAGGGGGACCTAACTATGGCTACACCTTC.

J is TRBJ2-7 and V is TRBV18, with D possibly TRBD1 on 5 matching bases. Germline CDR1 is KGHSH and CDR2 is LQKENI. With 1 base removed from V and 6 bases from J, the gap between germline ends came to 13 bases. The CDR3 loop spans 14 amino acids. CDR3 residues: CASSPQGYTAEQYF. CDR3 bases: TGTGCCAGCTCACCACAGGGGTACACAGCCGAGCAGTACTTC. The whole variable domain, remainder taken from reference TRBV18 and TRBJ2-7, is NAGVMQNPRHLVRRRGQEARLRCSPMKGHSHVYWYRQLPEEGLKFMVYLQKENIIDESGMPKERFSAEFPKEGPSILRIQQVVRGDSAAYFCASSPQGYTAEQYFGPGTRLTVT.

The CDR3 DNA reads TGTGCCAGTAGTATGAGCGGGGGCCCTGGGGAGACCCAGTACTTC. Translating gives CASSMSGGPGETQYF. The gene calls are TRBV19 and TRBJ2-5, with 8 bases aligning to TRBD2. There are 15 residues in the CDR3. V lost 3 bases, J lost 5 bases, and 8 bases stayed unmatched. Germline V gives CDR1 LNHDA, CDR2 SQIVND (reference sequence).

This chain links TRBV27 with TRBJ2-2; the D gene is possibly TRBD2 (5 bases). Trimming shortened V by 6 bases and J by 5 bases, and 10 bases separated the two germline ends. The CDR3 runs to 13 residues. Germline lookup yields CDR1 MNHEY and CDR2 SMNVEV (reference sequence). The CDR3 protein is CASRIRGTGELFF. The CDR3 DNA is TGTGCCAGCAGAATCCGGGGTACCGGGGAGCTGTTTTTT.

The rearrangement uses TRBV5-1 and TRBJ2-1; D is perhaps TRBD2 (5 bases). The V gene's germline CDR1 is SGHRS and CDR2 YFSETQ. The CDR3 totals 12 residues. Trimming removed 5 bases from V and 7 bases from J, with 10 bases in between. CDR3 region: CASSYQRNEQFF. The CDR3 nucleotides read TGCGCCAGCAGTTACCAGCGGAATGAGCAGTTCTTC.

This rearrangement joins TRBV6-5 to TRBJ2-1, with a possible D match to TRBD1 (6 bases). The CDR3 spans 11 residues. The V and J ends lost 2 bases and 11 bases respectively, with 7 bases between them. Germline-derived CDR1 and CDR2 are MNHEY and SVGAGI. CDR3 region: CASSYQGQQFF. In DNA form, the CDR3 reads TGTGCCAGCAGTTACCAGGGGCAGCAGTTCTTC.

The chain employs TRBV7-3 and TRBJ2-1; TRBD2 matches at 8 bases. The CDR3 runs to 15 residues. V shed 3 bases and J 8 bases; nucleotides not matched to a gene: 9. CDR1 is SGHTA, CDR2 FQGTGA, per germline. The CDR3 DNA follows: TGTGCCAGCAGCTTCTCGGGGGGGCCTCTCTATGAGCAGTTCTTC. It codes for CASSFSGGPLYEQFF.